This TCR beta chain was identified in a study of shared clonotypes between healthy human individuals. The overall study: The composition of the donors was a couple of women and three men aged 18 to 49. The study's findings and limits: Naive subsets, compared against memory subsets, generally had larger estimated richness values.

This clone has a single count. Its antigen is not known. This CDR3 is also generated by other DNA sequences in the sample. The DNA input per sorted-subset replicate PCR was about 180 ng, corresponding to some 30,000 T cell genomes. Generated by immunoSEQ multiplex PCR, the TCRdb table keeps only in-frame clones and is missing some. The sample lists 1.5 million to 2.5 million clones, approximately 95% occurring once. The germline CDR1 and CDR2 sequences are SGHDN and FVKESK. V dropped 1 base and J dropped 1 base, with 5 bases sitting between them. This CDR3 comprises 13 residues. Only CD45RO-negative cells positively selected for CCR7 counted as naive CD8 cells, so terminally differentiated effector memory CD45RA+ cells were excluded. Everyone who donated was a Caucasian adult who lived in Nashville, Tennessee.

Sequencing was done on a sample of naive CD8+ T cells sorted from blood. This chain uses TRBV14 with TRBJ2-7; D not certain. The TCR comes from a man aged 18 to 29 in good health. The CDR3 sequence is CASSQAESYEQYF. CDR3 DNA: TGTGCCAGCAGCCAAGCGGAGTCCTACGAGCAGTACTTC.